The rows below give T cell receptor beta chains drawn from one sample of a study of response to subunit inactivated influenza vaccine. From the RT-PCR reads, TCRdb called clonotypes with MiXCR, one entry per CDR3 protein. The sample yields about 780,000 distinct CDR3 sequences, about 18% seen once. Sample: PBMCs from blood, taken more than 4 days after vaccination. These receptors were collected from a man aged 50 or older who received an inactivated influenza vaccine. Each CDR3 is given with its conserved first and last residue. A D gene is named only where the DNA matches it firmly. Where a row states a size, it is once, few, many or the class of an expanded clone; other rows omit it.

j_gene,v_gene,d_gene,abundance,CDR3aa,CDR3nt
TRBJ2-1,TRBV24-1,-,many,CATSSSLNEQFF,TGTGCCACCAGTTCCAGTCTAAATGAGCAGTTCTTC
TRBJ2-3,TRBV29-1,TRBD1,once,CSVRGLSTDTQYF,TGCAGCGTCAGGGGGTTGAGCACAGATACGCAGTATTTT
TRBJ2-5,TRBV12-3/TRBV12-4,-,-,CASSLSDAPETQYF,TGTGCCAGCAGTCTCTCGGACGCCCCAGAGACCCAGTACTTC
TRBJ2-3,TRBV20-1,-,few,CSAGQQGFSTDTQYF,TGCAGTGCTGGACAACAGGGCTTTAGCACAGATACGCAGTATTTT
TRBJ2-3,TRBV20-1,-,-,CSASGLTDTQYF,TGCAGTGCTAGCGGGCTCACAGATACGCAGTATTTT
TRBJ2-2,TRBV10-3,-,few,CAISGNRDTGELFF,TGTGCCATCAGCGGTAACAGGGACACCGGGGAGCTGTTTTTT
TRBJ2-3,TRBV4-1,-,few,CASSQDWGGVGTDTQYF,TGCGCCAGCAGCCAAGATTGGGGTGGGGTCGGCACAGATACGCAGTATTTT
TRBJ2-5,TRBV27,TRBD2,-,CASSATRGRAGGQETQYF,TGTGCCAGCAGTGCGACTCGCGGGAGGGCCGGTGGGCAAGAGACCCAGTACTTC
TRBJ2-3,TRBV7-9,TRBD2,-,CASTVTSGGSDTQYF,TGTGCCAGCACGGTGACTAGCGGGGGTTCAGATACGCAGTATTTT
TRBJ2-1,TRBV29-1,-,-,CSVVEWNEQFF,TGCAGCGTTGTGGAGTGGAATGAGCAGTTCTTC
TRBJ2-3,TRBV5-1,-,-,CASSFRGLNSDTQYF,TGCGCCAGCAGCTTCAGGGGACTAAACTCAGATACGCAGTATTTT
TRBJ2-7,TRBV5-1,-,many,CASSLQAEQYF,TGCGCCAGCAGCCTTCAGGCCGAGCAGTACTTC
TRBJ1-4,TRBV7-9,-,many,CASSFIVEKLFF,TGTGCCAGCAGCTTTATTGTAGAAAAACTGTTTTTT
TRBJ2-3,TRBV28,-,few,CASRRDLPSEDTQYF,TGTGCCAGCAGACGGGACCTTCCGAGCGAGGATACGCAGTATTTT
TRBJ2-7,TRBV12-3/TRBV12-4,-,few,CASSFGPEQYF,TGTGCCAGCAGTTTCGGGCCCGAGCAGTACTTC